The text below deals with one T cell receptor beta chain. This may arise from a read error, as a much more abundant clone is one base away. Because the CDR3 is missing its conserved closing phenylalanine or tryptophan, this is likely a read error. The data are from a study of Graves' ophthalmopathy and Graves' hyperthyroidism. Beta-chain TCR CDR3 regions were amplified from RNA transcripts. First-round RT-PCR employed HTBI primers, with a second-round multiplex PCR after it. TCRdb processed the multiplex PCR reads anew with MiXCR; each CDR3 protein has one entry. This table holds hundreds of thousands of distinct CDR3 sequences, about 40% found once. The sequence was obtained from an adult man with Graves' ophthalmopathy. Sample: peripheral blood.

CDR3 protein: CASSLGRTGLRSQPQHC. CDR3 in DNA: TGTGCCAGCAGCTTAGGCCGGACAGGGTTAAGGAGTCAGCCCCAGCATTGT. The chain couples TRBV7-8 to TRBJ1-5; 8 bases fit TRBD1. Losses at the gene ends were 1 base for V and 6 bases for J; bases not matched to a gene: 11. CDR3 length: 17 amino acids. Germline V gene sequence: CDR1 SGHVS, CDR2 FQNEAQ.